This T cell receptor beta chain was captured in a study of siplizumab effects on memory and regulatory T cells. For this clone: As yet, its antigen is unknown.

TCRdb's copy holds only in-frame clones and misses some; the assay was immunoSEQ multiplex PCR. This sample has approximately 10,000 clones, with 40% found just once. The cells of the mixed lymphocyte reaction underwent a roughly 6-day coculture at 37°C. Sequenced: CFSE-low (dividing) CD4+ T cells sorted from an allogeneic mixed lymphocyte reaction. This sequence was found in a human donor in good health; the cells came from an allogeneic mixed lymphocyte reaction.

As DNA, the CDR3 is TGTGCCAGCAGCCCTCGGGGGATGAACACTGAAGCTTTCTTT. Its translation is CASSPRGMNTEAFF. This chain connects TRBV7-9 to TRBJ1-1; TRBD1 is a possible D gene (5 bases). This CDR3 comprises 14 residues. From germline, CDR1 is SEHNR and CDR2 FQNEAQ (reference sequence). V lost 5 bases to trimming and J lost 0 bases, with 10 bases between them.